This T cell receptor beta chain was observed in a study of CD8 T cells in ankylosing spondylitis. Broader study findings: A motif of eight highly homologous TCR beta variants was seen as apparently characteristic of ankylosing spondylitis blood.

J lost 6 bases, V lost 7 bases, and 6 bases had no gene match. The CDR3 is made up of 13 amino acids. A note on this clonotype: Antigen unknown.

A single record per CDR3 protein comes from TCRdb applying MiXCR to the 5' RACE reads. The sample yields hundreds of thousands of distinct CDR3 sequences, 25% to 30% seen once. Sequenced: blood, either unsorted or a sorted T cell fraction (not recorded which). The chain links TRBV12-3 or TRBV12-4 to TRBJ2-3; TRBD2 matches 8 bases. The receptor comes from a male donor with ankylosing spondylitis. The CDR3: CASTQSGGDTQYF. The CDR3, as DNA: TGTGCCAGCACCCAGTCGGGGGGGGATACGCAGTATTTT.